Sequencing of this T cell receptor (beta chain) was carried out in a study of cytomegalovirus exposure and HLA in healthy donors. With respect to this clone: The antigen is undetermined.

Profiled with immunoSEQ multiplex PCR; TCRdb holds only in-frame clones, not every one. Of roughly 75,000 clones in the sample, less than 95% are singletons; the top ten hold roughly 3.3%. Per germline, CDR1 LGHNA and CDR2 YNFKEQ. This CDR3 comprises 17 residues. V trimming: 2 bases; J trimming: 1 base; junction bases outside the gene matches: 8. General study results and limits: According to the study, 160 or so TCR beta chains were cytomegalovirus-associated.

Sequencing was performed on PBMCs. The chain has TRBV4-2 and TRBJ1-3; 7 positions match TRBD1. The TCR originated in a woman between 18 and 30 years old in good health and CMV-seropositive. The CDR3 loop reads CASSQNLQGKSGNTIYF. The DNA for the CDR3 is TGTGCCAGCAGCCAAAACTTACAGGGGAAGTCTGGAAACACCATATATTTT.